This T cell receptor (beta chain) derives from a study of blood T cell repertoires in COVID-19. This clone was seen only a few times. The CDR3 runs 13 residues. Germline CDR1 SGHTA, CDR2 FQGTGA. V lost 5 bases and J lost 11; bases outside the gene matches: 8. Profiling relied on immunoSEQ multiplex PCR, and the TCRdb table lists in-frame clones only, not all of them. The sample consists of over 450,000 clones, roughly 89% of them appearing once. The chain is built from TRBV7-3 and TRBJ1-2; the match to TRBD1 covers 10 bases. This TCR derives from a man aged 18 to 29 with COVID-19, enrolled during active disease. Material: peripheral blood. CDR3 residues: CASSSGTGAGYTF. CDR3 DNA sequence: TGTGCCAGCAGCAGCGGGACAGGGGCTGGTTACACCTTC.